This T cell receptor (beta chain) was identified during a study of human T cells and chemical hapten exposure. The time point is: healthy volunteer bleed at 2 weeks. The total RNA was obtained from whole blood that was not fractionated. V was shortened by 4 bases and J by 8 bases, with 19 bases between the two germline ends. The CDR3 has 15 amino acids. Per the germline V gene, CDR1 is SGHRS and CDR2 is YFSETQ. In the original analysis: There were a median of approximately 96,000 TCRs per sample, with a range from about 20,000 to 700,000. TCRdb used MiXCR to reprocess the RACE reads, holding one entry per CDR3 protein. These V and J calls originate from TCRdb's pipeline instead of the authors' own analysis. Of some 120,000 distinct CDR3 sequences listed, roughly 9% are singletons. This clonotype was observed a few times.

This clonotype was sampled from a male donor in good health. Some clones in this sample may be carry-over from other donors' samples. The chain is built from TRBV5-1 and TRBJ2-1; perhaps TRBD1 as D (6 bases). The sample was whole blood. The DNA of the CDR3 is TGCGCCAGCAGCACTTCCAGGGGCCTTTTGGATGAGCAGTTCTTC. Its translation: CASSTSRGLLDEQFF.